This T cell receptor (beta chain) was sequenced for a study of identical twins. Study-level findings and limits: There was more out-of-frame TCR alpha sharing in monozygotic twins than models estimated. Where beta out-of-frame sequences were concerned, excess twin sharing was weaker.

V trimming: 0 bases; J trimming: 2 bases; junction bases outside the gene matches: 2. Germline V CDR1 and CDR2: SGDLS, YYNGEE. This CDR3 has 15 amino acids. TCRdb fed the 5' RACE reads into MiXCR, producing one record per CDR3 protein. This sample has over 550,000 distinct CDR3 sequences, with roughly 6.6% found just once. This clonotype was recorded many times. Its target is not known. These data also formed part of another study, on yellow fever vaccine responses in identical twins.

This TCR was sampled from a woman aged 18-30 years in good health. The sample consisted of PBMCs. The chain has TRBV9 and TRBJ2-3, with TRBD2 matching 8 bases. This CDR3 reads CASSVAGGLTDTQYF. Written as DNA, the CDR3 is TGTGCCAGCAGCGTAGCGGGGGGGCTCACAGATACGCAGTATTTT.